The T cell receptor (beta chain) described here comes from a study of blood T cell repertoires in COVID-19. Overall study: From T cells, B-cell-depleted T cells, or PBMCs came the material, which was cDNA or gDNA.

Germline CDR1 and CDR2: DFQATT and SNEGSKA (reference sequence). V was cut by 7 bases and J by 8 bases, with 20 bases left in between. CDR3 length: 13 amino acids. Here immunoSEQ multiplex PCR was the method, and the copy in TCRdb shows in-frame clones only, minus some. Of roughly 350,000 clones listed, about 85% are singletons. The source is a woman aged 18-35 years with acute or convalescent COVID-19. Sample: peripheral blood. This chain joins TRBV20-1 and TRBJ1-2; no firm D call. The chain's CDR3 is CSVNDQVPSGYTF. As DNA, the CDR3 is TGCAGTGTTAATGATCAGGTTCCAAGCGGCTACACCTTC.